This TCR beta chain was obtained from a study of human T cells and chemical hapten exposure. For the study at large: On the upper back, patch tests were applied with 0.01% DPC and read at 6 days. Alopecia areata, totalis and universalis patients, mostly female, were included. General study findings and limits: TCRs exceeding 1 in 1000 frequency stayed unchanged with DPC sensitization.

This clonotype was recorded many times. Its antigen is currently unknown. Per the study methods: With a range of about 23,224 to 690,600, the median per sample was around 97,000 TCRs. TCRdb used MiXCR to reprocess the RACE reads, holding one entry per CDR3 protein. The V and J calls here are based on TCRdb, not the publication. This sample has about 380,000 distinct CDR3 sequences, with nearly 5% found just once. Time point in this sample: patch test 1, 2 weeks after DPC sensitization. Regarding treatment: therapeutic diphenylcyclopropenone sensitization with weekly scalp DPC. From germline, CDR1 is SGHTS and CDR2 YDEGEE. V gave up 0 bases and J gave up 0 bases; unmatched junction bases: 5. The CDR3 loop spans 18 amino acids.

The receptor comes from a woman between 45 and 60 years old with alopecia areata. Some clones in this sample may be carry-over from other donors' samples. V is TRBV5-8 and J is TRBJ2-6, with TRBD1 matching over 8 bases. This sample comprised whole blood, obtained in connection with sensitization to the hapten diphenylcyclopropenone (DPC). CDR3 amino acids: CASSLGAGGASGANVLTF. CDR3 nucleotide sequence: TGTGCCAGCAGCTTGGGGGCAGGGGGCGCCTCTGGGGCCAACGTCCTGACTTTC.